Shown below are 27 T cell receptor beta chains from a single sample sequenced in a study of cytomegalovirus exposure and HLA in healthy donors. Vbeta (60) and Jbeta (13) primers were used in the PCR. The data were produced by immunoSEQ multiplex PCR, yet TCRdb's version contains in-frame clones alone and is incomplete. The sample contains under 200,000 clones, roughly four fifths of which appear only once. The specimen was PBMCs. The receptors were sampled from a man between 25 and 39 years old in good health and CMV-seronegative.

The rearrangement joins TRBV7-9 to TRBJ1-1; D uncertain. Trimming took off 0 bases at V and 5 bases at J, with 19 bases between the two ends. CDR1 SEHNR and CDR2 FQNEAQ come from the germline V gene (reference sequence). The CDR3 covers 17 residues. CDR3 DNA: TGTGCCAGCAGCTTAGCCATGGGTCGCCCTGGAGGAACTGAAGCTTTCTTT. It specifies CASSLAMGRPGGTEAFF.

The chain's CDR3 is CASSPQEITGELFF. CDR3 sequence (DNA): TGTGCCAGCTCACCACAAGAGATCACCGGGGAGCTGTTTTTT. The chain uses TRBV18 and TRBJ2-2; D gene uncertain. Per the germline V gene, CDR1 is KGHSH and CDR2 is LQKENI. V was trimmed by 1 base and J by 4 bases, leaving 7 bases between them. The CDR3 sequence is 14 residues long.

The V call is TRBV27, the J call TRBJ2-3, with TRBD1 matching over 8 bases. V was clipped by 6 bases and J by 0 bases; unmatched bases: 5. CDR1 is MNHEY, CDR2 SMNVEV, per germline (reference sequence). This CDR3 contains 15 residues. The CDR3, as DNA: TGTGCCAGCAGCGATGACAGGGGAAGCACAGATACGCAGTATTTT. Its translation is CASSDDRGSTDTQYF.

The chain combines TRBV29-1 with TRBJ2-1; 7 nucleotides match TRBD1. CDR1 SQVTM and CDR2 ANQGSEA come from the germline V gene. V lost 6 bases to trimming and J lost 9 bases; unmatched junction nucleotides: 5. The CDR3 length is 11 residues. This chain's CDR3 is CSVTGTGEQFF. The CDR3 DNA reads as TGCAGCGTGACAGGGACGGGTGAGCAGTTCTTC.

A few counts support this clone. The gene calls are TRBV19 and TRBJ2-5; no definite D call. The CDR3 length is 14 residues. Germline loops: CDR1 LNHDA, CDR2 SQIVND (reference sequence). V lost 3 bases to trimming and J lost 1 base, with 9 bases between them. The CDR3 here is CASSILESQETQYF. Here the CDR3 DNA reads TGTGCCAGTAGTATCCTAGAGAGCCAAGAGACCCAGTACTTC.

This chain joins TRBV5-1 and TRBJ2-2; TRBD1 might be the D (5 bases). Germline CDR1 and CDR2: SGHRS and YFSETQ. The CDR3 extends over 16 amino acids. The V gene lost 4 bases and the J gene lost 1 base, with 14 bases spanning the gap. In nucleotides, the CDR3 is TGCGCCAGCAGCACCCTGACAGCAATGAACACCGGGGAGCTGTTTTTT. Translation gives CASSTLTAMNTGELFF.

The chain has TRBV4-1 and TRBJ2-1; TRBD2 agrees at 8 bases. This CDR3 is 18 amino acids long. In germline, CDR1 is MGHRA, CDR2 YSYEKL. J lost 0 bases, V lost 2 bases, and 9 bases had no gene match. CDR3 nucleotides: TGCGCCAGCAGCCAACTCGGGGGCGGGAGGACCTCCTACAATGAGCAGTTCTTC. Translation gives CASSQLGGGRTSYNEQFF.

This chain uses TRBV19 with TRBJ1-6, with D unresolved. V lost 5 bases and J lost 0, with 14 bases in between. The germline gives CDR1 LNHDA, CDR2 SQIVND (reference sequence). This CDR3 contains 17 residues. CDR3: CASSLPAGSSYNSPLHF. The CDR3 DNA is TGTGCCAGTAGTTTACCTGCGGGGAGCTCCTATAATTCACCCCTCCACTTT. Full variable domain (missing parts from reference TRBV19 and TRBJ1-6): DGGITQSPKYLFRKEGQNVTLSCEQNLNHDAMYWYRQDPGQGLRLIYYSQIVNDFQKGDIAEGYSVSREKKESFPLTVTSAQKNPTAFYLCASSLPAGSSYNSPLHFGNGTRLTVT.

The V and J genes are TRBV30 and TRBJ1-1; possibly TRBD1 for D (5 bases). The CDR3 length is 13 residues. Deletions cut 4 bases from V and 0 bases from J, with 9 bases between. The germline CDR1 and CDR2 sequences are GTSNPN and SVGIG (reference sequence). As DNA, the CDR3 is TGTGCCTGGACCGGACACCTGAACACTGAAGCTTTCTTT. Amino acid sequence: CAWTGHLNTEAFF.

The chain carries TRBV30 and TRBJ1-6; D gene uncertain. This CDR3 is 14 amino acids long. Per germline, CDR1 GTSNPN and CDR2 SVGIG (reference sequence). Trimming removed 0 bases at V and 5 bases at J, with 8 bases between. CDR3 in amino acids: CAWSVTQHNSPLHF. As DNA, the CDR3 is TGTGCCTGGAGTGTAACACAGCATAATTCACCCCTCCACTTT.

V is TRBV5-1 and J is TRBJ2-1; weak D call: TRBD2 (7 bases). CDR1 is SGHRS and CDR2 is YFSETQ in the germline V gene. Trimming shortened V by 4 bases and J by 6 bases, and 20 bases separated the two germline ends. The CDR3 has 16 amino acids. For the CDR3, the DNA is TGCGCCAGCAGCGGCATCATGGGGGGGCGAGGCAATGAGCAGTTCTTC. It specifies CASSGIMGGRGNEQFF.

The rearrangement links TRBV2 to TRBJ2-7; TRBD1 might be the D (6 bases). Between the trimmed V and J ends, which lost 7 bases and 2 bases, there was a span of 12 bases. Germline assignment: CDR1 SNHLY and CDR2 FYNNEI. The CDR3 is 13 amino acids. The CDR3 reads CASTPDSPYEQYF. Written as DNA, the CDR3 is TGTGCCAGCACCCCGGACAGTCCCTACGAGCAGTACTTC.

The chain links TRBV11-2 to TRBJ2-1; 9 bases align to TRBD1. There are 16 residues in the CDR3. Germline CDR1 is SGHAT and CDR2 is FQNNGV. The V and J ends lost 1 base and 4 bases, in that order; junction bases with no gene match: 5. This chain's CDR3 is CASSLVGQGTYNEQFF. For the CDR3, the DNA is TGTGCCAGCAGCTTAGTAGGACAGGGGACATACAATGAGCAGTTCTTC.

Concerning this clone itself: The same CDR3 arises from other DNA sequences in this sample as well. CDR3 loop: CASSRGWTNEKLFF. Written as DNA, the CDR3 is TGTGCCAGTTCTAGGGGTTGGACTAATGAAAAACTGTTTTTT. The rearrangement uses TRBV6-5 and TRBJ1-4, with D perhaps matching TRBD1 (5 bases). Trimming stripped 9 bases from V and 2 bases from J, with 13 bases between. CDR1 and CDR2 from the germline V gene are MNHEY and SVGAGI. The CDR3 is 14 amino acids.

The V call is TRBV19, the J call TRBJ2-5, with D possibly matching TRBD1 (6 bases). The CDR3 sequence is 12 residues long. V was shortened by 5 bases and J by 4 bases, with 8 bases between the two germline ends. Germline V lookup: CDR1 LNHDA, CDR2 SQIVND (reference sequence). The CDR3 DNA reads TGTGCCAGTAGTCAAGGGGGAGAGACCCAGTACTTC. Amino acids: CASSQGGETQYF.

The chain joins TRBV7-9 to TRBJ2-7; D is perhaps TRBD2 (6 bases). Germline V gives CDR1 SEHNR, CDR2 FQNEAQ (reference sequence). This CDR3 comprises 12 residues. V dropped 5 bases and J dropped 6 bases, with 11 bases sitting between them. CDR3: CASSAGLLEQYF. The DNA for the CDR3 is TGTGCCAGCAGCGCGGGACTTCTCGAGCAGTACTTC.

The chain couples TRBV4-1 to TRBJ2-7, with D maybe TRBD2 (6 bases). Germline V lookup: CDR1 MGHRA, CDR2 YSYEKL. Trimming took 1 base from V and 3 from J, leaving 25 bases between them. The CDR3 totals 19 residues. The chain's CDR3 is CASSQVVSEGLSWDYEQYF. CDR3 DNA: TGCGCCAGCAGCCAAGTAGTTTCGGAAGGACTAAGTTGGGACTACGAGCAGTACTTC.

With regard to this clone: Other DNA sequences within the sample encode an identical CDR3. The DNA for the CDR3 is TGCAGCGTTGGAGGGGGCTACGAGCAGTACTTC. The encoded protein is CSVGGGYEQYF. The rearrangement joins TRBV29-1 to TRBJ2-7; D possibly corresponds to TRBD1 (6 bases). Per the germline V gene, CDR1 is SQVTM and CDR2 is ANQGSEA. V gave up 4 bases and J gave up 3 bases, with 7 bases separating them. The CDR3 spans 11 residues.

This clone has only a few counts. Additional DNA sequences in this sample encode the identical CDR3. The CDR3 spells CASSTKQILSGNTIYF. DNA of the CDR3: TGTGCCAGTAGTACGAAACAGATCCTCTCTGGAAACACCATATATTTT. The chain is built from TRBV19 and TRBJ1-3; D uncertain. The V end was cut by 4 bases, the J end by 0 bases, with 13 bases between. Looked up from germline, CDR1 is LNHDA and CDR2 is SQIVND (reference sequence). The CDR3 is 16 amino acids.

Written as DNA, the CDR3 is TGCGCCAGCAGCTTGGGTCATACAGGAGAATACGAGCAGTACTTC. Protein product: CASSLGHTGEYEQYF. V is TRBV5-1 and J is TRBJ2-7; tentatively, D is TRBD1 (5 bases). V lost 0 bases and J 4 bases, leaving 14 bases between the germline ends. Germline assignment: CDR1 SGHRS and CDR2 YFSETQ. The CDR3 has 15 residues.

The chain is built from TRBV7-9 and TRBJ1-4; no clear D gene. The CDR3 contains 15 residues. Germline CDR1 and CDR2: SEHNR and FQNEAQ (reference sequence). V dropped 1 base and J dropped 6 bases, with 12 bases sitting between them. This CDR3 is CASSLDLYGDEKLFF. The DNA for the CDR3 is TGTGCCAGCAGCTTAGATTTATACGGGGATGAAAAACTGTTTTTT.

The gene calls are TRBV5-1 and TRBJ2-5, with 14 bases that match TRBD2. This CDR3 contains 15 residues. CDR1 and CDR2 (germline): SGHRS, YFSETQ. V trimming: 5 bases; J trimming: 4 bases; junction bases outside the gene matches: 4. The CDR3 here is CASRGLAGAGETQYF. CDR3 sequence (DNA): TGCGCCAGCAGGGGACTAGCGGGAGCTGGAGAGACCCAGTACTTC.

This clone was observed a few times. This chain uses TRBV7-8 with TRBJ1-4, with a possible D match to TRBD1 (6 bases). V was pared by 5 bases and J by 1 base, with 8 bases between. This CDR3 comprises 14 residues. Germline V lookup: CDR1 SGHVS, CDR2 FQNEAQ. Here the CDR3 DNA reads TGTGCCAGCAGCCCACAGGGAACTAATGAAAAACTGTTTTTT. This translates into CASSPQGTNEKLFF.

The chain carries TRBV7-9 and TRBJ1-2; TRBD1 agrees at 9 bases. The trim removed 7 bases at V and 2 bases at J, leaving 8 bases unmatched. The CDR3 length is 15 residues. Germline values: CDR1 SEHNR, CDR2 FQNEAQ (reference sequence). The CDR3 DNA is TGTGCCAGCACCCTCCCCGGACAGGGGAACTATGGCTACACCTTC. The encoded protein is CASTLPGQGNYGYTF.

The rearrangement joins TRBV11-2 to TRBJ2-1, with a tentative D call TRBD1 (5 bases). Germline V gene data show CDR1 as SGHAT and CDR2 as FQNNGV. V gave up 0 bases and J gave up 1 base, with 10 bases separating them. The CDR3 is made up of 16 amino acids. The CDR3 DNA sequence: TGTGCCAGCAGCTTAGATCATAGGGGATCCTACAATGAGCAGTTCTTC. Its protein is CASSLDHRGSYNEQFF.

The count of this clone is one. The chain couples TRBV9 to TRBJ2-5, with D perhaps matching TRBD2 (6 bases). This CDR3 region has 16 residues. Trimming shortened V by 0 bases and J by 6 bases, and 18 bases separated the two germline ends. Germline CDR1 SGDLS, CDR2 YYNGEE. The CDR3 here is CASSVGLGGMGQTQYF. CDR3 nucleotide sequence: TGTGCCAGCAGCGTAGGATTGGGCGGGATGGGACAGACCCAGTACTTC.

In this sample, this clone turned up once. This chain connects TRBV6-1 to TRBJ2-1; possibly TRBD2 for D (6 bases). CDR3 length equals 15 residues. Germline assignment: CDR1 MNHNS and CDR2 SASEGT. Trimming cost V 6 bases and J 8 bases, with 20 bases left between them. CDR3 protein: CASRNLGTAWDEQFF. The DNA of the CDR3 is TGTGCCAGCAGGAATCTCGGGACTGCCTGGGATGAGCAGTTCTTC.